This T cell receptor beta chain comes out of a study of T cell repertoires in cytomegalovirus infection. On the study more broadly: The public TCR beta signatures pointed to both CMV infection and matching HLA type. Findings and limits, study-wide: Identification of carriers of CMV plus the relevant HLA was achieved through cumulative public TCR beta family frequency.

From the reads, TCRdb called clonotypes with MiXCR, one entry per CDR3 protein. The table records around 490,000 distinct CDR3 sequences, approximately 25% of them present only once. This CDR3 contains 16 residues. CDR1 and CDR2 (germline): SGHTA, FQGTGA. As concerns this clonotype: Its antigen is unidentified. A read error may be the cause here, since a much bigger clone is one base away.

The TCR originated in a human donor in good health (CMV status not recorded). Some clones in this sample may be carry-over from other donors' samples. The material sequenced was PBMCs. The rearrangement links TRBV7-3 to TRBJ2-3; possibly TRBD2 for D (5 bases). The CDR3 DNA reads TGTACCAGCAGCTCGTCCCCAGCGGCTAGCACAGATACGCAGTATTTT. This sequence encodes CTSSSSPAASTDTQYF.